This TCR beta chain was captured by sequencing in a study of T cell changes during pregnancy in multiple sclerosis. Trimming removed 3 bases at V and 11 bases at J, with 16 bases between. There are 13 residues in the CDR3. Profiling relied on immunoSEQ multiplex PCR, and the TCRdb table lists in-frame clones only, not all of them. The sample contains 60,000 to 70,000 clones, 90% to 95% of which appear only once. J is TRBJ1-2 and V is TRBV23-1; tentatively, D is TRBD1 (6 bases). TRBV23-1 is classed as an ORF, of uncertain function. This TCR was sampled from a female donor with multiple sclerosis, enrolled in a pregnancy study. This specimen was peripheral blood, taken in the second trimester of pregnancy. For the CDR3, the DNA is TGCGCCAGCAGTCATACAGGGTGGGTGGGTTACACCTTC. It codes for CASSHTGWVGYTF.